A selection of T cell receptor beta chains follows, all from one sample in a study of cytomegalovirus exposure and HLA in healthy donors. Generated by immunoSEQ multiplex PCR, the TCRdb table keeps only in-frame clones and is missing some. Of 100,000 to 150,000 clones listed, roughly 18% are singletons. Sequenced sample: PBMCs. These receptors all stem from a female donor in good health and CMV-seropositive. Each CDR3 is given with its conserved first and last residue. Each record gives: V gene, clone size, D gene, J gene, CDR3 length, CDR3 protein, CDR3 DNA. The D gene is left open where the match is weak. Only part of the rows carry a size: once, few, many, or a class if the clone is expanded.

TRBV2	few	-	TRBJ1-5	13	CAMSQGLGQPQHF	TGTGCCATGTCGCAGGGGCTCGGGCAGCCCCAGCATTTT
TRBV30	few	-	TRBJ1-3	12	CAWNWGGNTIYF	TGTGCCTGGAATTGGGGCGGAAACACCATATATTTT
TRBV6-5	-	-	TRBJ1-2	15	CASSYSEGFVYGYTF	TGTGCCAGCAGTTACTCGGAGGGGTTTGTCTATGGCTACACCTTC
TRBV9	-	-	TRBJ2-7	13	CASSKASSGEQYF	TGTGCCAGTAGCAAGGCCTCCTCAGGGGAGCAGTACTTC
TRBV28	once	TRBD2	TRBJ2-1	22	CASSFPASQGARGLADSNEQFF	TGTGCCAGCAGTTTCCCCGCCTCACAGGGGGCGCGGGGACTAGCGGATTCCAATGAGCAGTTCTTC
TRBV19	-	TRBD1	TRBJ1-1	14	CASSTFTGGAEAFF	TGTGCCAGTAGTACCTTCACAGGGGGGGCTGAAGCTTTCTTT
TRBV5-1	few	TRBD1	TRBJ1-4	17	CASSLARTGALGEKLFF	TGCGCCAGCAGCTTGGCACGGACAGGAGCCTTGGGGGAAAAACTGTTTTTT
TRBV27	few	TRBD1	TRBJ2-1	17	CASSLQPPGQGHNEQFF	TGTGCCAGCAGTTTGCAGCCGCCGGGACAGGGTCACAATGAGCAGTTCTTC
TRBV30	few	TRBD1	TRBJ2-2	14	CAWSSGQGPGELFF	TGTGCCTGGAGTTCCGGACAGGGGCCCGGGGAGCTGTTTTTT
TRBV5-5	few	-	TRBJ1-2	15	CASSEAGTRRYGYTF	TGTGCCAGCAGCGAAGCCGGGACACGTCGCTATGGCTACACCTTC
TRBV2	few	TRBD2	TRBJ2-7	15	CASNLAGETSYEQYF	TGTGCCAGCAATCTAGCGGGAGAGACGTCCTACGAGCAGTACTTC
TRBV5-1	-	-	TRBJ2-5	14	CASSLAPARETQYF	TGCGCCAGCAGCTTGGCGCCCGCTCGGGAGACCCAGTACTTC
TRBV6-6	-	-	TRBJ1-5	15	CASTKEQYSNQPQHF	TGTGCCAGCACCAAGGAACAGTATAGCAATCAGCCCCAGCATTTT
TRBV15	-	TRBD1	TRBJ2-2	15	CATSRGTGGIGELFF	TGTGCCACCAGCAGAGGGACAGGGGGGATCGGGGAGCTGTTTTTT
TRBV4-2	-	TRBD2	TRBJ2-2	17	CASSRASGRVYTGELFF	TGTGCCAGCAGCCGAGCTAGCGGGAGGGTGTACACCGGGGAGCTGTTTTTT
TRBV2	-	-	TRBJ1-5	15	CASRTTGYPNQPQHF	TGTGCCAGCAGGACAACAGGGTATCCGAATCAGCCCCAGCATTTT